This is a list of T cell receptor beta chains from one sample in a study of blood T cell repertoires in COVID-19. Generated by immunoSEQ multiplex PCR, the TCRdb table keeps only in-frame clones and is missing some. The data contain some 670,000 clones, just under 90% of them singletons. The specimen was peripheral blood. The origin of the receptors is a woman younger than 30 with acute or convalescent COVID-19. CDR3s include the opening cysteine and the closing phenylalanine or tryptophan.

j_call v_call cdr3_aa
TRBJ2-7 TRBV3-1/TRBV3-2 CASSQEGGSYEQYF
TRBJ1-5 TRBV19 CASSMGPRAVNQPQHF
TRBJ2-7 TRBV27 CASSLGPPGTGGYEQYF
TRBJ1-2 TRBV7-9 CASSLWDSSRTNYGYTF
TRBJ1-2 TRBV11-2 CASSLGGQGGYGYTF
TRBJ2-7 TRBV6-5 CASSLELTSYEQYF
TRBJ1-2 TRBV6-6 CASSYGQPNYGYTF
TRBJ1-4 TRBV14 CASSQELQGYPPTNEKLFF
TRBJ2-7 TRBV5-1 CASSSPRGRSYEQYF
TRBJ2-2 TRBV5-6 CASSPSRQGKGGELFF
TRBJ2-7 TRBV10-1 CASSESTGISYEQYF
TRBJ1-5 TRBV7-9 CASSHRPDSDSNQPQHF
TRBJ1-1 TRBV7-2 CASSLVGAGALNTEAFF
TRBJ1-2 TRBV9 CASSASQGAGGYTF
TRBJ1-1 TRBV6-5 CASSKTGTEAFF
TRBJ2-1 TRBV24-1 CATSRGFGNEQFF
TRBJ1-4 TRBV10-3 CAISESRVRSKLFF
TRBJ1-5 TRBV7-9 CASSLGRDRGPYSNQPQHF
TRBJ1-1 TRBV27 CASSDGGPNTEAFF
TRBJ2-7 TRBV4-1 CASSSGPGGGYEQYF
TRBJ2-2 TRBV2 CASSDSGGLTGELFF
TRBJ1-6 TRBV27 CASSFGQDNSPLHF
TRBJ1-4 TRBV5-1 CASSLDSATNEKLFF
TRBJ2-2 TRBV27 CASRQTGINTGELFF
TRBJ1-5 TRBV9 CASSVDRAGRGQPQHF
TRBJ1-2 TRBV11-2 CASSNRQIGYTF
TRBJ2-3 TRBV4-1 CASSPTGSADTQYF
TRBJ1-6 TRBV5-1 CASSPPTGTDSPLHF
TRBJ1-1 TRBV6-6 CASRRTGVNTEAFF
TRBJ2-5 TRBV6-1 CASSELAGGFQETQYF
TRBJ1-6 TRBV5-6 CASSRGTSHSPLHF
TRBJ2-2 TRBV13 CASSARGTGETGELFF
TRBJ2-4 TRBV21-1 CASSKARDRFLAKNIQYF
TRBJ1-4 TRBV2 CASSPPGDEKLFF
TRBJ2-7 TRBV4-1 CASSLRSDSPDLSSYEQYF
TRBJ2-7 TRBV11-2 CASSLEWGRVPYEQYF
TRBJ2-1 TRBV12-3/TRBV12-4 CASSPPGGEQFF
TRBJ1-1 TRBV7-9 CASSFAGANTEAFF
TRBJ2-7 TRBV18 CASSADRGPYEQYF
TRBJ2-7 TRBV19 CASSIGDREYEQYF
TRBJ1-2 TRBV23-1 CASSQTGTGKLNYGYTF
TRBJ2-1 TRBV19 CASSLLAGGPVVQFF
TRBJ1-2 TRBV9 CASSAGTGEGYTF
TRBJ1-6 TRBV6-5 CASRRSSYNSPLHF
TRBJ2-5 TRBV4-1 CASSRSGGAETQYF
TRBJ2-3 TRBV11-2 CASSLGGPDTQYF
TRBJ1-4 TRBV5-4 CASSADRSTGGEKLFF
TRBJ1-2 TRBV27 CASSSRTGSYGYTF
TRBJ1-5 TRBV19 CATDPGRSADQPQHF
TRBJ2-1 TRBV7-3 CASSLGAGVSYNEQFF
TRBJ2-2 TRBV7-3 CASSFFPTGIGELFF
TRBJ1-5 TRBV27 CASGGQGAGNQPQHF
TRBJ1-3 TRBV6-5 CASSSRPKSGNTIYF